The 5 T cell receptor beta chains below were found in one sample sequenced in a study of response to subunit inactivated influenza vaccine. Using its own MiXCR run on the RT-PCR reads, TCRdb lists one record per CDR3 protein. The sample has 610,000 or so distinct CDR3 sequences, roughly 15% seen once; the top ten hold around 10%. The sequences come from PBMCs from blood, collected about 13 days after vaccination. Source of these receptors: a man between 50 and 59 years old who received an inactivated influenza vaccine.

This clonotype was counted a few times. The genes are TRBV12-3 or TRBV12-4 and TRBJ2-2; 9 bases are shared with TRBD1. The CDR3 is 14 amino acids. The V and J ends lost 6 bases and 7 bases, in that order; junction bases with no gene match: 6. The CDR3 sequence is CASSRDRANGELFF. CDR3 coding DNA: TGTGCCAGCAGCCGGGACAGGGCGAACGGGGAGCTGTTTTTT.

In this sample, this clonotype turned up a few times. This chain links TRBV7-9 with TRBJ2-7, with D perhaps matching TRBD2 (5 bases). V dropped 3 bases and J dropped 0 bases, with 15 bases sitting between them. The CDR3 has 16 amino acids. Per germline, CDR1 SEHNR and CDR2 FQNEAQ (reference sequence). The CDR3 loop is CASSFIGVRPSYEQYF. The CDR3 region has the DNA TGTGCCAGCAGCTTCATCGGGGTTAGACCCTCCTACGAGCAGTACTTC.

The rearrangement joins TRBV18 to TRBJ2-5; TRBD2 might be the D (5 bases). The germline CDR1 and CDR2 sequences are KGHSH and LQKENI. The CDR3 is made up of 13 amino acids. With 4 bases removed from V and 3 bases from J, the gap between germline ends came to 9 bases. The CDR3 DNA is TGTGCCAGCTCACAGGGAGTCGAAGAGACCCAGTACTTC. Its translation: CASSQGVEETQYF.

This clonotype was picked up many times. Relative to the germline gene, one junction end is altered; a read error may explain this. The chain uses TRBV5-1 and TRBJ2-5, with 8 bases aligning to TRBD1. Germline V lookup: CDR1 SGHRS, CDR2 YFSETQ. The CDR3 consists of 13 residues. The CDR3 DNA follows: TGTGCCAGCAGTCTGGACAGGGCGGAGACCCAGTACTTC. Amino acids: CASSLDRAETQYF.

This clonotype was seen more than once but under ten times. The chain couples TRBV10-3 to TRBJ2-7, with a weak D call TRBD1 (6 bases). The germline CDR1 and CDR2 sequences are ENHRY and SYGVKD. Trimming shortened V by 3 bases and J by 2 bases, and 11 bases separated the two germline ends. The CDR3 spans 14 residues. In DNA form, the CDR3 reads TGTGCCATCAGTGACCAGGGGAAGGCCTACGAGCAGTACTTC. Translated: CAISDQGKAYEQYF.